Reported below is one T cell receptor beta chain. Its antigen remains unidentified. The sample belongs to a study of cytomegalovirus exposure and HLA in healthy donors. Primers: 60 Vbeta forward and 13 Jbeta reverse. Profiling relied on immunoSEQ multiplex PCR, and the TCRdb table lists in-frame clones only, not all of them. This table holds 210,000 or so clones, just over 75% found once. Germline V lookup: CDR1 SGHRS, CDR2 YFSETQ. The CDR3 spans 14 residues. The ends were cut back, 4 bases at V and 3 bases at J, with 11 bases in the middle. Regarding the study as a whole: Researchers counted 180 or so TCR beta chains as cytomegalovirus-associated. Several of the most significant clusters appeared linked to common viral pathogens, based on a later analysis. According to a later analysis, most TCR beta chains associated with CMV appeared HLA-restricted.

The sequencing sample was made of PBMCs. This clonotype was obtained from a woman aged 55-69 years in good health and CMV-seropositive. The V call is TRBV5-1, the J call TRBJ2-1; D is perhaps TRBD2 (5 bases). CDR3 residues: CASSAGLDYNEQFF. As DNA, the CDR3 is TGCGCCAGCAGCGCCGGACTGGACTACAATGAGCAGTTCTTC.